The source of this T cell receptor (beta chain) is a study of beta chain features in type 1 diabetes (dated by TCRdb to the late 2010s). Regarding the study in general: Patients and healthy donors did not differ in mean age, gender distribution, total cell number or subset yield. A total of 100 million to 110 million sorted cells were examined across all samples, and a strong correlation was observed between cell number per subset and RNA yield. The study compared TCRB repertoires of sorted circulating CD4+ T cell subsets between recently diagnosed type 1 diabetes patients and matched healthy donors. Naive and central memory subsets were obtained from all 30 or so donors, but regulatory and stem cell-like memory subsets were isolated from only 8 patients and roughly 8 healthy donors. Results and caveats for the whole study, not just this receptor: PCR might favor shorter templates, but patient and control samples were amplified and corrected together, so any skew would affect both groups equally. Because cDNA was sequenced instead of genomic DNA, activated cells with high expression could be over-represented, although the groups did not differ in activation or CD3 levels. A moderate but significant shortening of TCRB CDR3 length was observed in type 1 diabetes patients in all four CD4+ subsets. HLA sub-analyses involved small numbers of individuals, so any influence of HLA type on TCRB rearrangement remained unresolved. At VDJ recombination sites, patients with type 1 diabetes made fewer insertions and deleted more nucleotides, a pattern implying thymic rearrangement abnormalities. The naive, central memory and regulatory TCRB repertoires appeared to resemble one another more closely among patients than among healthy donors.

Here V drops 7 bases and J drops 4 bases, and the junction holds 7 bases not matched to any gene. Taken from cysteine to phenylalanine, the CDR3 has 13 residues. Just CDR3 DNA is preserved here, 39 bases in frame from base 1. Taken from the germline V gene, the CDR1 and CDR2 loops are SQVTM and ANQGSEA. The High Capacity cDNA Reverse Transcription Kit was used to reverse transcribe all of the isolated RNA, meaning that expressed TCRB transcripts were what got sequenced. Naive, central memory and regulatory T cell samples underwent deep immunoSEQ sequencing, averaging about 3.3 million total reads per sample. After sorted cells were lysed in RLT buffer, RNA was extracted with DNase-treated RNeasy Micro or Mini kits, with the choice depending on cell number. Each cell subset was processed on its own to prevent cross-contamination, while patient and healthy donor samples were processed together. Using the immunoSEQ multiplex PCR, TCRB sequences were amplified from cDNA into 87-bp fragments spanning the CDR3 region. Sequencing of the amplicons was performed on the Illumina HiSeq platform. The paper's data handling went like this. PCR bias was corrected computationally using synthetic template baselines, and reads within Hamming distance 2 were collapsed, with unmergeable singletons discarded. Reads were aligned to IMGT to assign V, D and J genes, CDR3 length, and insertions or deletions at six rearrangement sites. Within each subset, clonotype counts were normalized to the number of sorted cells before true diversity and Gini coefficients were calculated with the tcR R package. The overlap coefficient, calculated on TCRB nucleotide sequences, was used to quantify repertoire sharing. Out-of-frame TCRB sequences from naive cells were analyzed to stand in for the pre-selection repertoire. The immuneACCESS repertoire file appears here via TCRdb, limited to in-frame rearrangements. These files lack a portion of the clones; in checked studies, under half of the deficit traces to unresolved V genes, and the cause of the others is not known. That table furnishes V, J and clone size, whereas the DNA furnished D and trimming. The sample records hundreds of thousands of clones, around 15% of which are singletons. The ten most abundant clones make up approximately 0.099% of the sample.

This clone was found once. Which antigen it targets is not known. Qualities for individual bases were not recorded, and no much larger clone is one base off. Each donor gave one peripheral blood draw, averaging roughly 100 mL, which was collected into heparinised tubes. Using a panel that included CD45RO, CCR7, CD25, CD127, CD95 and CD27, naive, central memory, regulatory and stem cell-like memory CD4+ T cells were sorted on a BD FACSAria II. All sorted populations exceeded 95% purity. PBMCs were isolated right away by Lymphoprep density gradient centrifugation and were stained directly, without culture. Samples were stained and sorted in pairs, with one healthy donor and one patient per experiment, so that batch effects were minimized.

The receptor was isolated from a man aged 18 to 29 in good health. This chain is built from TRBV29-1 and TRBJ1-1; TRBD1 matches 9 bases in the middle. The sample consisted of naive CD4+ T cells from blood. The sample's cell subset or site, from its label and the paper: true naive CD4+ T cells. The CDR3 region reads CSGNRGRGTEAFF. Here is the DNA: TGCAGCGGAAACAGGGGGCGCGGCACTGAAGCTTTCTTT.